These 27 T cell receptor beta chains were sequenced from one sample in a study of blood T cell repertoires in COVID-19 (dated by TCRdb to 2018 to 2020). The library was made by the immunoSEQ multiplex PCR assay. Not all clones reach the TCRdb copy of this immuneACCESS table, which keeps in-frame sequences only. Checked studies attribute under half of the gap to unresolved V genes and leave the rest unexplained. This sample comprises about 480,000 clones, around 89% of them detected only once. The top ten clonotypes cover 1.5% to 2% of the sample. Material for sequencing was PBMCs or T cells enriched from blood (not recorded which). The origin of the receptors is a woman in her thirties or forties who had recovered from COVID-19.

The chain uses TRBV19 and TRBJ1-1; 8 nucleotides align to TRBD1. Germline V gene sequence: CDR1 LNHDA, CDR2 SQIVND (reference sequence). Trimming took 8 bases from V and 5 from J; bases not matched to a gene: 10. The CDR3 is made up of 14 amino acids. CDR3 sequence reads: CASVARGRGTEAFF. DNA of the CDR3: TGTGCCAGTGTAGCCAGGGGGCGCGGGACTGAAGCTTTCTTT.

This clone was seen just once. CDR3 nucleotide sequence: TGCGCCAGCAGAACAGGGCCTGAAGCTTTCTTT. Translated: CASRTGPEAFF. This chain uses TRBV10-2 with TRBJ1-1, with D maybe TRBD1 (6 bases). The V and J ends lost 6 bases and 6 bases respectively, with 8 bases between them. CDR1 and CDR2 (germline): WSHSY, SAAADI. CDR3 length: 11 residues.

The genes are TRBV27 and TRBJ1-2; D might be TRBD1 (6 bases). This CDR3 comprises 17 residues. V was cut by 2 bases and J by 0 bases, with 16 bases left in between. Germline CDR1 MNHEY, CDR2 SMNVEV (reference sequence). The CDR3 reads CASSLKRGAPPNYGYTF. The CDR3 DNA is TGTGCCAGCAGTTTAAAGCGGGGGGCGCCTCCTAACTATGGCTACACCTTC.

The chain combines TRBV4-1 with TRBJ1-1, with 9 positions matching TRBD1. V shed 0 bases and J 7 bases; nucleotides not matched to a gene: 3. Germline-derived CDR1 and CDR2 are MGHRA and YSYEKL. This CDR3 region has 14 residues. Here the CDR3 reads CASSQERQGVEAFF. In DNA, the CDR3 is TGCGCCAGCAGCCAAGAAAGACAGGGGGTTGAAGCTTTCTTT.

The chain joins TRBV7-2 to TRBJ1-4; the D is unclear. The CDR3 has 13 residues. V was clipped by 1 base and J by 6 bases, with 6 bases between them. CDR1 SGHTA and CDR2 FQGNSA come from the germline V gene. CDR3 sequence reads: CASSLELDEKLFF. The CDR3 DNA is TGTGCCAGCAGCTTAGAGCTGGATGAAAAACTGTTTTTT. The complete variable domain, with remaining parts taken from reference TRBV7-2 and TRBJ1-4, reads GAGVSQSPSNKVTEKGKDVELRCDPISGHTALYWYRQSLGQGLEFLIYFQGNSAPDKSGLPSDRFSAERTGGSVSTLTIQRTQQEDSAVYLCASSLELDEKLFFGSGTQLSVL.

J is TRBJ2-1 and V is TRBV9, with TRBD2 matching 7 bases. The CDR3 has 15 residues. V dropped 4 bases and J dropped 8; count of bases not matched to a gene: 12. Looked up from germline, CDR1 is SGDLS and CDR2 is YYNGEE. The CDR3 spells CASSLSGGRTDEQFF. CDR3 in DNA: TGTGCCAGCAGCCTTAGTGGCGGGAGAACGGATGAGCAGTTCTTC.

V usage is TRBV5-1 and J usage is TRBJ1-1; TRBD1 is a possible D gene (5 bases). Germline assignment: CDR1 SGHRS and CDR2 YFSETQ. This CDR3 contains 13 residues. Between the trimmed V and J ends, which lost 4 bases and 3 bases, there was a span of 10 bases. CDR3 nucleotide sequence: TGCGCCAGCAGCGGAGGGGTGTACACTGAAGCTTTCTTT. Translation: CASSGGVYTEAFF. Supplemented by reference TRBV5-1 and TRBJ1-1, the full variable domain reads KAGVTQTPRYLIKTRGQQVTLSCSPISGHRSVSWYQQTPGQGLQFLFEYFSETQRNKGNFPGRFSGRQFSNSRSEMNVSTLELGDSALYLCASSGGVYTEAFFGQGTRLTVV.

The chain couples TRBV6-2 or TRBV6-3 to TRBJ1-1, with D hard to call. V lost 0 bases, J lost 3 bases, and 17 bases lay in between. Per germline, CDR1 MNHEY and CDR2 SVGEGT. The CDR3 extends over 17 amino acids. CDR3 region: CASSYSPGRGRDTEAFF. CDR3 nucleotides: TGTGCCAGCAGTTACTCACCAGGACGGGGAAGGGACACTGAAGCTTTCTTT.

This chain uses TRBV5-1 with TRBJ2-2, with a possible D match to TRBD2 (7 bases). CDR1 and CDR2 from the germline V gene are SGHRS and YFSETQ. The V gene lost 4 bases and the J gene lost 3 bases, with 16 bases spanning the gap. The CDR3 spans 16 residues. The CDR3 reads CASSGAGAWDTGELFF. CDR3 DNA sequence: TGCGCCAGCAGCGGGGCGGGGGCATGGGACACCGGGGAGCTGTTTTTT.

The chain joins TRBV11-3 to TRBJ2-2; TRBD1 matches 7 bases. There are 15 residues in the CDR3. Germline loops: CDR1 SGHNT, CDR2 YENEEA. V shed 1 base, J shed 4 bases, and the junction held 3 bases outside the gene matches. The CDR3: CASSLGQGITGELFF. The CDR3, as DNA: TGTGCCAGCAGCTTAGGACAGGGCATCACCGGGGAGCTGTTTTTT.

This clone was observed a single time. The V and J genes are TRBV27 and TRBJ2-7, with TRBD1 identical over 8 bases. With 1 base clipped from V and 0 bases from J, the junction kept 5 bases outside the gene matches. Per germline, CDR1 MNHEY and CDR2 SMNVEV (reference sequence). This CDR3 spans 16 amino acids. Written as DNA, the CDR3 is TGTGCCAGCAGTTTATATAGCAGGGGGCCCTCCTACGAGCAGTACTTC. Protein sequence: CASSLYSRGPSYEQYF.

The chain recombines TRBV27 with TRBJ2-5, with TRBD2 matching over 8 bases. In germline, CDR1 is MNHEY, CDR2 SMNVEV (reference sequence). V lost 2 bases to trimming and J lost 4 bases; unmatched junction nucleotides: 6. CDR3 length: 15 residues. The CDR3 is CASSLVGLAGETQYF. The CDR3 coding sequence is TGTGCCAGCAGTTTAGTCGGGCTAGCGGGAGAGACCCAGTACTTC.

This chain joins TRBV10-3 and TRBJ1-1; a possible D gene is TRBD1 (6 bases). The CDR3 sequence is 14 residues long. The germline CDR1 and CDR2 sequences are ENHRY and SYGVKD. V gave up 6 bases and J gave up 0 bases, with 11 bases separating them. Here the CDR3 reads CAISPQGLNTEAFF. In nucleotides, the CDR3 is TGTGCCATCAGCCCACAGGGCCTGAACACTGAAGCTTTCTTT.

The chain has TRBV12-5 and TRBJ2-2; weak D call: TRBD2 (6 bases). Trimming took off 0 bases at V and 1 base at J, with 12 bases between the two ends. Germline V gene lookup returns CDR1 LGHNT and CDR2 FRNRAP. The CDR3 loop spans 17 amino acids. CDR3 sequence reads: CASGLVRGLVNTGELFF. The CDR3 DNA reads as TGTGCTAGTGGTTTGGTACGGGGACTCGTGAACACCGGGGAGCTGTTTTTT.

This CDR3 is CASSPPGAGHYEQYF. CDR3 sequence (DNA): TGTGCCAGCAGCCCCCCGGGAGCGGGACACTACGAGCAGTACTTC. The rearrangement joins TRBV6-2 or TRBV6-3 to TRBJ2-7, with D possibly being TRBD2 (7 bases). This CDR3 is built from 15 residues. CDR1 and CDR2 from the germline V gene are MNHEY and SVGEGT. V lost 6 bases and J lost 3, with 18 bases in between.

V and J are TRBV6-4 and TRBJ2-3; 10 bases match TRBD2. The length of the CDR3 is 16 residues. The germline V gene has CDR1 MRHNA and CDR2 SNTAGT. The V gene end was trimmed by 0 bases and the J gene end by 0 bases; junction bases not matched to a gene: 0. The CDR3 nucleotides are TGTGCCAGCAGTGACTCGACTAGCGGGAGCACAGATACGCAGTATTTT. It encodes CASSDSTSGSTDTQYF.

The V and J genes are TRBV6-5 and TRBJ1-2, with D possibly being TRBD1 (6 bases). CDR3 size: 15 residues. The germline V and J ends were trimmed by 6 bases and 8 bases, with 22 bases remaining between them. Germline values: CDR1 MNHEY, CDR2 SVGAGI. For the CDR3, the DNA is TGTGCCAGCAGCGACGGGACAACACTGCCGTGGGGCTACACCTTC. Amino acid sequence: CASSDGTTLPWGYTF.

This clone has more than one count but fewer than ten. The sample holds other DNA sequences that translate to the same CDR3. The chain carries TRBV6-2 or TRBV6-3 and TRBJ1-1; unclear D gene. In germline, CDR1 is MNHEY, CDR2 SVGEGT. Deletions cut 4 bases from V and 1 base from J, with 7 bases between. The CDR3 runs to 13 residues. CDR3 amino acids: CASSFRRNTEAFF. The CDR3 DNA reads as TGTGCCAGCAGTTTTAGGAGGAACACTGAAGCTTTCTTT.

The CDR3 spells CASSLQTGELFF. The CDR3 DNA follows: TGTGCCAGCAGCCTTCAGACCGGGGAGCTGTTTTTT. This chain connects TRBV12-3 or TRBV12-4 to TRBJ2-2; no reliable D call. V lost 6 bases to trimming and J lost 5 bases, with 7 bases between them. This CDR3 comprises 12 residues.

This rearrangement joins TRBV7-2 to TRBJ2-5, with 8 positions matching TRBD2. Trimming removed 5 bases from V and 7 bases from J; junction bases left unmatched: 24. The CDR3 contains 19 residues. In germline, CDR1 is SGHTA, CDR2 FQGNSA. CDR3 sequence (DNA): TGTGCCAGCAGCGCCCGAGGCCTAGCGGGCACCGTGGGGTTAGCGACCCAGTACTTC. Amino acid sequence: CASSARGLAGTVGLATQYF.

In its sample, this clone was seen once. The CDR3 DNA reads TGCGCCAGCAGTAGGGGTGAAGAGGAAAAACTGTTTTTT. This translates into CASSRGEEEKLFF. This rearrangement joins TRBV10-2 to TRBJ1-4; possible D gene TRBD1, 5 bases. V was pared by 5 bases and J by 8 bases, with 12 bases between. The CDR3 spans 13 residues. In germline, CDR1 is WSHSY, CDR2 SAAADI.

This chain uses TRBV10-2 with TRBJ1-3; possible D gene TRBD1, 5 bases. The V gene lost 8 bases and the J gene lost 0 bases, with 14 bases spanning the gap. CDR1 and CDR2 (germline): WSHSY, SAAADI. CDR3 length: 15 amino acids. The CDR3 region is CASRGGTDSGNTIYF. In DNA form, the CDR3 reads TGCGCCAGCCGGGGAGGGACCGACTCTGGAAACACCATATATTTT.

This clone has just a few counts. This chain uses TRBV7-2 with TRBJ2-1, with a possible D match to TRBD2 (6 bases). From germline, CDR1 is SGHTA and CDR2 FQGNSA. Trimming shortened V by 4 bases and J by 4 bases, and 14 bases separated the two germline ends. The CDR3 consists of 15 residues. For the CDR3, the DNA is TGTGCCAGCAGCTCAACGGGCGGGGCTTACAATGAGCAGTTCTTC. This gives the protein CASSSTGGAYNEQFF.

The rearrangement links TRBV5-1 to TRBJ2-5; TRBD1 is a possible D gene (6 bases). V lost 2 bases to trimming and J lost 4 bases, with 12 bases between them. The germline V gene has CDR1 SGHRS and CDR2 YFSETQ. CDR3 size: 14 residues. This chain's CDR3 is CASSFTGSGETQYF. DNA of the CDR3: TGCGCCAGCAGCTTTACAGGGAGTGGAGAGACCCAGTACTTC. Variable domain in full (rest from reference TRBV5-1 and TRBJ2-5): KAGVTQTPRYLIKTRGQQVTLSCSPISGHRSVSWYQQTPGQGLQFLFEYFSETQRNKGNFPGRFSGRQFSNSRSEMNVSTLELGDSALYLCASSFTGSGETQYFGPGTRLLVL.

This rearrangement joins TRBV5-1 to TRBJ2-3, with 16 bases identical to TRBD2. The ends lost 4 bases at V and 3 bases at J; junction bases unmatched: 8. Per the germline V gene, CDR1 is SGHRS and CDR2 is YFSETQ. There are 18 residues in the CDR3. The CDR3 loop reads CASSLGTSGRAWTDTQYF. The CDR3 DNA sequence: TGCGCCAGCAGCCTGGGGACTAGCGGGAGGGCCTGGACAGATACGCAGTATTTT.

This chain connects TRBV5-1 to TRBJ2-3; 8 bases map to TRBD1. Germline CDR1 SGHRS, CDR2 YFSETQ. V was pared by 4 bases and J by 5 bases, with 9 bases of the junction left unmatched. This CDR3 is 15 amino acids long. The CDR3 is CASSLTDRVGDTQYF. The CDR3 bases are TGCGCCAGCAGCCTCACGGACAGGGTAGGAGATACGCAGTATTTT.

This clone came up once. The chain recombines TRBV3-1 (or the pseudogene TRBV3-2) with TRBJ2-2; possible D gene TRBD2, 5 bases. Germline lookup yields CDR1 LGHDT and CDR2 YNNKEL (reference sequence). V lost 1 base, J lost 4 bases, and 7 bases lay in between. CDR3 length equals 14 residues. CDR3 sequence (DNA): TGTGCCAGCAGCCAAGGGGCGGGCACCGGGGAGCTGTTTTTT. Its protein is CASSQGAGTGELFF.